The clone carrying this T cell receptor (beta chain) was counted a few times. Its antigen remains unidentified. The sample comes from a study of identical twins. No donor was unhealthy or non-Caucasian. V was clipped by 1 base and J by 5 bases, with 6 bases between them. CDR1 and CDR2 from the germline V gene are LNHNV and YYDKDF (reference sequence). The CDR3 has 12 residues. General study findings and limits: Out-of-frame alpha sequences common to twins exhibited an excess of low generation probability. Twins shared beta out-of-frame sequences in excess, but this excess was weaker.

TCRdb ran MiXCR on the 5' RACE reads and lists one entry per CDR3 protein. Among 450,000 or so distinct CDR3 sequences listed, 14% were seen once. The same sample was also used in a study of yellow fever vaccine responses in identical twins. That paper states: Twins reportedly had a vaccine T cell response that seemed partly convergent, partly personalized.

The sequenced material came from CD4+ T cells sorted from blood. The origin of this receptor is a woman aged 18-29 years in good health. This chain uses TRBV15 with TRBJ2-7, with D unresolved. CDR3 in amino acids: CATSRVANEQYF. The DNA of the CDR3 is TGTGCCACCAGCAGAGTGGCAAACGAGCAGTACTTC.